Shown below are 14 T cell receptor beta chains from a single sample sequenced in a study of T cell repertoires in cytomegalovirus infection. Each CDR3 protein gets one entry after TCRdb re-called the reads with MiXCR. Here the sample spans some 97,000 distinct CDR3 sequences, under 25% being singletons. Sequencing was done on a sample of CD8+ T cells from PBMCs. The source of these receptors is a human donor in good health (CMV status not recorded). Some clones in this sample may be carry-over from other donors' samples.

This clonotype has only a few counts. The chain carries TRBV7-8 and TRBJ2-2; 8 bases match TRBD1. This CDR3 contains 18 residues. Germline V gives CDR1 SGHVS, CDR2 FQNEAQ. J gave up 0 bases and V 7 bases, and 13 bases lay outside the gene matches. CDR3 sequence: CASIGGQGRTANTGELFF. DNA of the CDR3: TGTGCCAGCATCGGCGGACAGGGTCGTACAGCGAACACCGGGGAGCTGTTTTTT.

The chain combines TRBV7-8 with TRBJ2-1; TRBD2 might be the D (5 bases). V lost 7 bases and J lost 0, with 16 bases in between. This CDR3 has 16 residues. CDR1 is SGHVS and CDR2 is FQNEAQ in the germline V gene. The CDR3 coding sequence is TGTGCCAGCATCGAGGGCTCCGCGCTCTCCTACAATGAGCAGTTCTTC. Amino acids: CASIEGSALSYNEQFF.

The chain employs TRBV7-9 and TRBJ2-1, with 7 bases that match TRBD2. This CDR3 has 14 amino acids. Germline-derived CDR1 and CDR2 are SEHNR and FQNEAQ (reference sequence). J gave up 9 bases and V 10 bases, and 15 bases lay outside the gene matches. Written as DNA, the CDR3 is TGTGCCACCGAGTACACTAGCGATCTGGGTGAGCAGTTCTTC. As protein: CATEYTSDLGEQFF. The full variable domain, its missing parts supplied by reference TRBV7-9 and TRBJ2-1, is DTGVSQNPRHKITKRGQNVTFRCDPISEHNRLYWYRQTLGQGPEFLTYFQNEAQLEKSRLLSDRFSAERPKGSFSTLEIQRTEQGDSAMYLCATEYTSDLGEQFFGPGTRLTVL.

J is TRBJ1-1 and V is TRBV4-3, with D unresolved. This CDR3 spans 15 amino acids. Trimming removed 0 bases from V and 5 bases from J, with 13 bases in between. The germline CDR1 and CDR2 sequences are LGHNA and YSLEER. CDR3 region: CASSQDQGPGTEAFF. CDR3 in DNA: TGCGCCAGCAGCCAAGATCAAGGGCCGGGTACTGAAGCTTTCTTT.

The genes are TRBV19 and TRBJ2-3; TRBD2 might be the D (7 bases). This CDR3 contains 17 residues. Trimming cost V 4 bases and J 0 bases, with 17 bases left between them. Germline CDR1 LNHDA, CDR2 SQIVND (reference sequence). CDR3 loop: CASSTTGRESSTDTQYF. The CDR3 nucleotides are TGTGCCAGTAGTACAACAGGGAGGGAGTCTAGCACAGATACGCAGTATTTT.

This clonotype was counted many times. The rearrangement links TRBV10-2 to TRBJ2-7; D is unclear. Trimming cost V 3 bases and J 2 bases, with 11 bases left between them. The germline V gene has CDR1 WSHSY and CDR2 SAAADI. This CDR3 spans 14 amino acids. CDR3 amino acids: CASSDGQATYEQYF. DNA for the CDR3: TGCGCCAGCAGTGATGGGCAGGCCACCTACGAGCAGTACTTC.

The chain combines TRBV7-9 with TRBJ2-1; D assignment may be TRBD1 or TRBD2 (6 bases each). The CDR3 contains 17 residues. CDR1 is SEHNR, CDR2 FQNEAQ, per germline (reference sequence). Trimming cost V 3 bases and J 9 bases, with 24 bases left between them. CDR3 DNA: TGTGCCAGCAGCTTTCAGGACACGGGGGCGTATCGTGGTGAGCAGTTCTTC. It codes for CASSFQDTGAYRGEQFF.

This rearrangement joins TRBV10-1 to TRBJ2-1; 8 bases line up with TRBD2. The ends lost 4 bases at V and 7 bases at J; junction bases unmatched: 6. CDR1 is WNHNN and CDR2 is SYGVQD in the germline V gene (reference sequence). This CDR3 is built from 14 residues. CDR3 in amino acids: CASSGAGVNNEQFF. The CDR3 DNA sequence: TGCGCCAGCAGTGGAGCGGGAGTGAATAATGAGCAGTTCTTC.

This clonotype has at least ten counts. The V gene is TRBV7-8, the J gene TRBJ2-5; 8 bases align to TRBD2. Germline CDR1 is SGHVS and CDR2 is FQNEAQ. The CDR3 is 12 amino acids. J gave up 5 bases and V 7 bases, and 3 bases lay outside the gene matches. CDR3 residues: CASTVAGETQYF. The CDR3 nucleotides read TGTGCCAGCACCGTAGCGGGGGAGACCCAGTACTTC.

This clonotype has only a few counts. CDR3 in DNA: TGTGCCAGCAGTCGTCTCAGGGAGGCACCCACAGATACGCAGTATTTT. Amino acid sequence: CASSRLREAPTDTQYF. The chain joins TRBV6-2 or TRBV6-3 to TRBJ2-3; possible D gene TRBD2, 6 bases. V lost 5 bases and J lost 2, with 17 bases in between. This CDR3 comprises 16 residues. Germline assignment: CDR1 MNHEY and CDR2 SVGEGT.

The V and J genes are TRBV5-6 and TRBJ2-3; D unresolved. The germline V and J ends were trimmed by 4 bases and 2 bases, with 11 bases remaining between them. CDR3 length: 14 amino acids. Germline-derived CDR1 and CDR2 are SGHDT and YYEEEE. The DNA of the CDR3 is TGTGCCAGCAGCCGTCCTGGCAACACAGATACGCAGTATTTT. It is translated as CASSRPGNTDTQYF. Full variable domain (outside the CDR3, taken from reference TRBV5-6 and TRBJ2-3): DAGVTQSPTHLIKTRGQQVTLRCSPKSGHDTVSWYQQALGQGPQFIFQYYEEEERQRGNFPDRFSGHQFPNYSSELNVNALLLGDSALYLCASSRPGNTDTQYFGPGTRLTVL.

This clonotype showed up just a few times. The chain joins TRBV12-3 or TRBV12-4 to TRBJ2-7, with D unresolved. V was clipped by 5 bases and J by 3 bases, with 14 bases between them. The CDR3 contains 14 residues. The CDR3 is CASSLGLWGYEQYF. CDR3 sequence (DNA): TGTGCCAGCAGTCTCGGTTTATGGGGCTACGAGCAGTACTTC.

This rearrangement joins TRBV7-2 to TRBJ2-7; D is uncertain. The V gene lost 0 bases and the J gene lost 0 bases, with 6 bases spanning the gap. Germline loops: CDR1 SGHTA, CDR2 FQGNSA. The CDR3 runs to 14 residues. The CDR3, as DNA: TGTGCCAGCAGCTTAGCGGTCTTCTCCTACGAGCAGTACTTC. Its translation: CASSLAVFSYEQYF.

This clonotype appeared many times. The CDR3 is CASSYLTVNNQPQHF. The CDR3, as DNA: TGTGCCAGCAGTTACCTAACAGTGAACAATCAGCCCCAGCATTTT. The rearrangement uses TRBV6-2 or TRBV6-3 and TRBJ1-5, with D unclear. The CDR3 runs 15 residues. Deletions cut 2 bases from V and 3 bases from J, with 11 bases between. Per the germline V gene, CDR1 is MNHEY and CDR2 is SVGEGT.